This T cell receptor beta chain was identified in a study of graft-versus-host responses after intestinal transplantation. In the study overall: Multivisceral, liver-intestinal, or isolated intestinal transplants were given to recipients. For approximately three years after anti-thymocyte globulin induction, all recipients took tacrolimus and steroids.

Only in-frame clones appear in the TCRdb table, and some are missing; sequencing was by immunoSEQ multiplex PCR. The table shows around 20,000 clones, with just under 95% occurring only once. Overall study findings and caveats: Analysis identified GvH clones in recipient marrow, with some appearing first in ileum or blood.

In the case of this clone: Its cognate antigen is unknown.

The sample was PBMCs, taken 23 days after intestinal transplant. The source of this sequence is a human patient who received an intestinal transplant, so some T cells may come from the graft donor.

This CDR3 reads CASSLSDSYEQYF. The CDR3 region has the DNA TGTGCCAGCTCACTCTCCGACTCCTACGAGCAGTACTTC. The gene calls are TRBV18 and TRBJ2-7; the D is unclear. The CDR3 extends over 13 amino acids. The V end was cut by 4 bases, the J end by 0 bases, with 7 bases between. Germline CDR1 and CDR2: KGHSH and LQKENI.